This T cell receptor beta chain was captured by sequencing in a study of T cells in Graves' hyperthyroidism and ophthalmopathy. Study-level information: Peripheral blood samples were taken at initial diagnosis, prior to any treatment.

Regarding this clonotype: The antigen is undetermined.

Source material for PBMCs was more than 9.5 ml fresh peripheral blood. From RNA transcripts, TCR beta CDR3 regions were amplified. The TCR CDR3 was amplified in a first-round RT-PCR using the HTBI primer set. TCRdb reprocessed the multiplex PCR reads via MiXCR and lists one record per CDR3 protein. This table holds approximately 740,000 distinct CDR3 sequences, about 14% found once. Broader study findings: Clonotypes that were expanded in thyroid above 0.001 mostly appeared in blood too. Through a model of 13 V-J features, ophthalmopathy was separated from stable hyperthyroidism.

The receptor's source is a young woman with Graves' hyperthyroidism. Specimen: blood.

The CDR3 region is CASSLPVMGLAGGSTDTQYF. The CDR3 bases are TGTGCCAGCAGCTTACCGGTGATGGGACTAGCGGGGGGGAGCACAGATACGCAGTATTTT. V and J are TRBV13 and TRBJ2-3; 16 nucleotides agree with TRBD2. CDR1 is PRHDT, CDR2 FYEKMQ, per germline (reference sequence). J was trimmed by 0 bases and V by 2 bases; bases with no gene match: 8. CDR3 length: 20 residues. The complete variable domain, with remaining parts taken from reference TRBV13 and TRBJ2-3, reads AAGVIQSPRHLIKEKRETATLKCYPIPRHDTVYWYQQGPGQDPQFLISFYEKMQSDKGSIPDRFSAQQFSDYHSELNMSSLELGDSALYFCASSLPVMGLAGGSTDTQYFGPGTRLTVL.